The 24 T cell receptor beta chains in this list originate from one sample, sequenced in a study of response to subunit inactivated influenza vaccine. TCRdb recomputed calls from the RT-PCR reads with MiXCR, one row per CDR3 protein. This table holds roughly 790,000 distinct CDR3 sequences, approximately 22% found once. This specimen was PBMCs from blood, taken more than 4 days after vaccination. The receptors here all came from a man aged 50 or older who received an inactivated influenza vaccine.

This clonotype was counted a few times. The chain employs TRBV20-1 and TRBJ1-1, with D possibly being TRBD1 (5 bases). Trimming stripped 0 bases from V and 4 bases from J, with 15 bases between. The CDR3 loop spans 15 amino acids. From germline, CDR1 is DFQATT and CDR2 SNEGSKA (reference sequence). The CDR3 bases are TGCAGTGCTAGAGATATTAGGGGAGTGGCCACTGAAGCTTTCTTT. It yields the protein CSARDIRGVATEAFF.

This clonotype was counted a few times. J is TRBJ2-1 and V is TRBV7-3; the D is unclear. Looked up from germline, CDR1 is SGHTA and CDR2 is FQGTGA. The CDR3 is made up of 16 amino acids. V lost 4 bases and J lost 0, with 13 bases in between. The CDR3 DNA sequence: TGTGCCAGCAGCTGGGAAGGACGGAGCTCCTACAATGAGCAGTTCTTC. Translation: CASSWEGRSSYNEQFF. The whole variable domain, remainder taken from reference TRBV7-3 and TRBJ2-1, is GAGVSQTPSNKVTEKGKYVELRCDPISGHTALYWYRQSLGQGPEFLIYFQGTGAADDSGLPNDRFFAVRPEGSVSTLKIQRTERGDSAVYLCASSWEGRSSYNEQFFGPGTRLTVL.

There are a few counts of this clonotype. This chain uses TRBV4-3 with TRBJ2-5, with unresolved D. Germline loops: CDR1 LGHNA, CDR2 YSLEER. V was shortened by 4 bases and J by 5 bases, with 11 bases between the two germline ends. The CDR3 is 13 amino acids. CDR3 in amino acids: CASSPKKSETQYF. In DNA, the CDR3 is TGCGCCAGCAGCCCCAAAAAGTCTGAGACCCAGTACTTC.

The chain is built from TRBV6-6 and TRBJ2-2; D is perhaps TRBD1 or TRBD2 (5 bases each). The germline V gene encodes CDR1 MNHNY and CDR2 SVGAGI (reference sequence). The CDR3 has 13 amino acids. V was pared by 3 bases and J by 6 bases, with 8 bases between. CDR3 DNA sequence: TGTGCCAGCAGTTATATGGGGGCCGGGGAGCTGTTTTTT. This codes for CASSYMGAGELFF.

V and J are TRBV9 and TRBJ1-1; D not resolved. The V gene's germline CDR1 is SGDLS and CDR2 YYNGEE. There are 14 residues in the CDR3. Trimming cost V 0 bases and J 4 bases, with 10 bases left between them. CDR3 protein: CASSVEPLGTEAFF. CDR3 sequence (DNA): TGTGCCAGCAGCGTAGAACCGTTGGGCACTGAAGCTTTCTTT.

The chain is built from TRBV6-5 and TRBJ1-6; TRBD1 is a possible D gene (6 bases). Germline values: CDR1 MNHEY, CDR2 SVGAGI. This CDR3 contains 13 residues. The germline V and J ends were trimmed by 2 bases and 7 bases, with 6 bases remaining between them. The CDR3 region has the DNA TGTGCCAGCAGTTACAGGGGGAATTCACCCCTCCACTTT. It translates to CASSYRGNSPLHF.

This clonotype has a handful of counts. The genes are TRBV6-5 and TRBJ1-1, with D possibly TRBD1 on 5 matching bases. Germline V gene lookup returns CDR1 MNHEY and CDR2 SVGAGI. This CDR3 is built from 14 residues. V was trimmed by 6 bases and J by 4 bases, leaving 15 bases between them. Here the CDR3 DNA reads TGTGCCAGCAGATACACGGGGGTGGGCACTGAAGCTTTCTTT. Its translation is CASRYTGVGTEAFF.

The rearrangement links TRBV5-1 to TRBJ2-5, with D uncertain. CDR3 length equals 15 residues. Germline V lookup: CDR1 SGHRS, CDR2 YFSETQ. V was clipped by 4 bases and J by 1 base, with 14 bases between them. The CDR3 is CASSTSDLAQETQYF. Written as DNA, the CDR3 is TGCGCCAGCAGCACCTCGGACCTGGCCCAAGAGACCCAGTACTTC.

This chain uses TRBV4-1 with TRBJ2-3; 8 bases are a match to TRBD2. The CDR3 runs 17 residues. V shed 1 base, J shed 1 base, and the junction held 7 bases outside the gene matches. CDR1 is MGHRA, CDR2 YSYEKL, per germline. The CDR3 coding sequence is TGCGCCAGCAGCCAAGTTTTTGCGGGGGGCCGCACAGATACGCAGTATTTT. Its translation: CASSQVFAGGRTDTQYF.

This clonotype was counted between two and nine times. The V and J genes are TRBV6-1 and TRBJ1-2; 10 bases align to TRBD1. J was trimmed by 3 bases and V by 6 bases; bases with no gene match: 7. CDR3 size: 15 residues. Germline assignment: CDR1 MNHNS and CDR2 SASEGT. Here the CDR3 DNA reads TGTGCCAGCAGAACCATGGACAGGGGGGACTATGGCTACACCTTC. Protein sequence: CASRTMDRGDYGYTF.

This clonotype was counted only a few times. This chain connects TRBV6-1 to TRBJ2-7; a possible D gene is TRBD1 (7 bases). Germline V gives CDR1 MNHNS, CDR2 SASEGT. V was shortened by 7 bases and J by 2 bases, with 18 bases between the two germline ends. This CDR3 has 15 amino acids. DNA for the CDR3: TGTGCCAGCATGTCAGCAGGGGGGATGACCTACGAGCAGTACTTC. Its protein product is CASMSAGGMTYEQYF.

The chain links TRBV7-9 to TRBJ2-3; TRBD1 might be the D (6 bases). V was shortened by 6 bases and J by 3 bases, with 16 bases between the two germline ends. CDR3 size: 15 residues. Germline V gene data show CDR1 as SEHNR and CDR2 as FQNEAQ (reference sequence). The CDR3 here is CASRALRGRTDTQYF. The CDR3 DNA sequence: TGTGCCAGCAGGGCCCTCAGGGGAAGGACAGATACGCAGTATTTT.

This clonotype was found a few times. CDR3 protein: CSATGLVMTDTQYF. As DNA, the CDR3 is TGCAGTGCTACGGGACTAGTGATGACAGATACGCAGTATTTT. This rearrangement joins TRBV20-1 to TRBJ2-3; 8 bases match TRBD2. This CDR3 spans 14 amino acids. The trim removed 4 bases at V and 3 bases at J, leaving 6 bases unmatched. From germline, CDR1 is DFQATT and CDR2 SNEGSKA (reference sequence).

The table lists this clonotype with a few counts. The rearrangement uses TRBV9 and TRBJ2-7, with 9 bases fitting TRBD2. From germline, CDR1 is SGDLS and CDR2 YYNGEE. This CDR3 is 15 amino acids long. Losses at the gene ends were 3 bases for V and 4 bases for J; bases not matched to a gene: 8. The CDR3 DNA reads TGTGCCAGCAGCGAAACCGCGGGGGGGTCGTACGAGCAGTACTTC. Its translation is CASSETAGGSYEQYF.

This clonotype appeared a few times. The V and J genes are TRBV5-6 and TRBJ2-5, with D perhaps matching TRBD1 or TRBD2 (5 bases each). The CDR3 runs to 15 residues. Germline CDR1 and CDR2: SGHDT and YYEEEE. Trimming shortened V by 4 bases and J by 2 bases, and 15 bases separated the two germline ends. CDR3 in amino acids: CASSGGRVRQETQYF. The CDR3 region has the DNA TGTGCCAGCAGCGGGGGACGCGTGAGACAAGAGACCCAGTACTTC.

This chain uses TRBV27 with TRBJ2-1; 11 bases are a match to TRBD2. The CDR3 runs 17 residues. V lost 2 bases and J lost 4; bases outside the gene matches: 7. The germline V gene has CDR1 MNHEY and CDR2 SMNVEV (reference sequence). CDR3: CASSLIGTSGFYNEQFF. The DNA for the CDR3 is TGTGCCAGCAGTTTAATAGGGACTAGCGGCTTTTACAATGAGCAGTTCTTC.

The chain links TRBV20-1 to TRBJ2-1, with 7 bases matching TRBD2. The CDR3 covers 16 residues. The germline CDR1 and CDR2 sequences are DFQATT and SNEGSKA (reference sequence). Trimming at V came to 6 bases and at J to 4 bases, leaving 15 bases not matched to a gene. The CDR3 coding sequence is TGCAGTGCGACGACCGTGTGGCGGGAGAGGTACAATGAGCAGTTCTTC. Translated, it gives CSATTVWRERYNEQFF.

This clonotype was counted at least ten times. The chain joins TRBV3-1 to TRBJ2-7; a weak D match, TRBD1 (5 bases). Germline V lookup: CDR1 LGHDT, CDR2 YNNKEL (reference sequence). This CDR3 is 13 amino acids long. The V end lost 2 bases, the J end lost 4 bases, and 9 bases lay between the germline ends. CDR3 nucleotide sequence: TGTGCCAGCAGCCAACAGGGTGGGTACGAGCAGTACTTC. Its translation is CASSQQGGYEQYF.

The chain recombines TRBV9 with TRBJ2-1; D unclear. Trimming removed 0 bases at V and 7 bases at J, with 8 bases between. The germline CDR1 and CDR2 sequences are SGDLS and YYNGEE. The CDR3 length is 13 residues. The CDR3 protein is CASSVATQNEQFF. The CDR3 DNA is TGTGCCAGCAGCGTAGCTACCCAGAATGAGCAGTTCTTC.

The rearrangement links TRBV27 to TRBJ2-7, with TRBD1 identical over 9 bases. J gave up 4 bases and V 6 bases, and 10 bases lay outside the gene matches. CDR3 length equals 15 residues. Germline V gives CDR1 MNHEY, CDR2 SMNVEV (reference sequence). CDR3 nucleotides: TGTGCCAGCAGGATAGGACAGGGGAGTTTTTACGAGCAGTACTTC. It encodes CASRIGQGSFYEQYF.

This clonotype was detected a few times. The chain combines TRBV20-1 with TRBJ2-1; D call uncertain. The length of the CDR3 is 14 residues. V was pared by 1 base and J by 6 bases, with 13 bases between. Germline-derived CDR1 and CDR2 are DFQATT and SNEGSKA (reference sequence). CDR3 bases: TGCAGTGCTAGAGCGCCTATTACCTTCAATGAGCAGTTCTTC. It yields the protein CSARAPITFNEQFF.

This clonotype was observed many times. For the CDR3, the DNA is TGTGCCAGCAGTTACTCGAAAGGGAGCGGCTACACCTTC. This codes for CASSYSKGSGYTF. This sequence joins TRBV6-2 or TRBV6-3 and TRBJ1-2; D gene uncertain. From germline, CDR1 is MNHEY and CDR2 SVGEGT. Trimming pared 0 bases from V and 8 bases from J, leaving 10 bases between. CDR3 length: 13 amino acids.

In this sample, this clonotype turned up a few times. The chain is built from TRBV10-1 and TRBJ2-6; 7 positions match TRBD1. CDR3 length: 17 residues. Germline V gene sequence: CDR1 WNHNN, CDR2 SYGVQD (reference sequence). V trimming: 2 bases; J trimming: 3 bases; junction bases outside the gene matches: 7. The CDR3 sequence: CASSEEETGSGANVLTF. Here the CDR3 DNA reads TGCGCCAGCAGTGAGGAGGAGACAGGGAGTGGGGCCAACGTCCTGACTTTC.

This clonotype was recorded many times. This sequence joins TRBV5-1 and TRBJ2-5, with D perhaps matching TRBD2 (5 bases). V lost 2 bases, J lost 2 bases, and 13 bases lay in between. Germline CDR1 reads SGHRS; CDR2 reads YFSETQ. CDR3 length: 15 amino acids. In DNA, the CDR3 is TGCGCCAGCAGCTTCCACCGAGGACTGCAAGAGACCCAGTACTTC. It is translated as CASSFHRGLQETQYF.